This T cell receptor beta chain was found in a study of spatial heterogeneity in lung cancer. Study-wide findings and caveats: It was found that expanded intratumoral alpha and beta TCR counts tracked tumor mutation counts.

Time point given: sample taken at primary tumor resection. TCRdb re-called the 5' RACE reads with MiXCR, one entry per CDR3 protein. This repertoire shows more than 9,500 distinct CDR3 sequences, approximately 14% found once; its top ten account for around a sixth. The CDR3 sequence is 15 residues long. The trim removed 5 bases at V and 2 bases at J, leaving 5 bases unmatched. Sample share makes this clonotype medium-sized. Its specificity is unknown. The origin of this receptor is a male donor with early-stage non-small cell lung cancer. The sample here was lung tumor tissue, taken at surgery. The chain has TRBV12-3 or TRBV12-4 and TRBJ2-3; 9 nucleotides line up with TRBD1. CDR3 loop: CASSPDRGFTDTQYF. In DNA form, the CDR3 reads TGTGCCAGCAGTCCGGACAGGGGATTCACAGATACGCAGTATTTT.